These 5 T cell receptor beta chains originate from one sample sequenced in a study of patients and donors after allogeneic stem cell transplantation. TCRdb reprocessed the RT-PCR reads with MiXCR, giving one entry per CDR3 protein. The repertoire holds fewer than 200,000 distinct CDR3 sequences, about 30% seen once, with around 3% in the top ten. The sequenced sample was blood, either unsorted or a sorted T cell fraction (not recorded which). Receptor source: a human donor who was either an allogeneic HSCT recipient or a stem cell or donor lymphocyte infusion donor (not recorded which). It is not recorded whose cells these are; they may come from a transplant donor.

The chain carries TRBV28 and TRBJ2-3; 10 positions match TRBD1. V was clipped by 2 bases and J by 11 bases; unmatched bases: 10. This CDR3 has 15 residues. Germline V lookup: CDR1 MDHEN, CDR2 SYDVKM. The CDR3 sequence: CASSLETGGKEGQYF. CDR3 in DNA: TGTGCCAGCAGTTTAGAGACAGGGGGCAAAGAAGGGCAGTATTTT.

This clonotype came up once. This chain links TRBV7-9 with TRBJ1-5; D may be TRBD1 (5 bases). V was pared by 1 base and J by 5 bases, with 9 bases between. Germline CDR1 is SEHNR and CDR2 is FQNEAQ (reference sequence). The CDR3 runs to 14 residues. The CDR3 DNA reads TGTGCCAGCAGCTTAGGGGGCCTAGATCAGCCCCAGCATTTT. It translates to CASSLGGLDQPQHF.

This clonotype was counted a few times. The genes are TRBV30 and TRBJ2-3; D is unclear. Trimming left V 0 bases short and J 5 bases short, with 6 bases between. Germline V CDR1 and CDR2: GTSNPN, SVGIG (reference sequence). There are 12 residues in the CDR3. CDR3 loop: CAWSVNGDTQYF. CDR3 coding DNA: TGTGCCTGGAGTGTAAATGGAGATACGCAGTATTTT.

This clonotype is judged medium-sized (0.01 to 0.1%). This chain uses TRBV5-1 with TRBJ1-1, with unresolved D. CDR3 length: 16 residues. With 0 bases removed from V and 0 bases from J, the gap between germline ends came to 12 bases. From germline, CDR1 is SGHRS and CDR2 YFSETQ. CDR3 sequence reads: CASSLGLVQLNTEAFF. CDR3 bases: TGCGCCAGCAGCTTGGGGTTGGTCCAATTGAACACTGAAGCTTTCTTT.

This clonotype was counted between two and nine times. The rearrangement links TRBV15 to TRBJ2-7; no definite D call. CDR1 and CDR2 (germline): LNHNV, YYDKDF (reference sequence). V was trimmed by 2 bases and J by 3 bases, leaving 8 bases between them. The CDR3 runs to 13 residues. CDR3 residues: CATSRRLVYEQYF. The CDR3 DNA is TGTGCCACCAGCAGAAGACTGGTCTACGAGCAGTACTTC.